This T cell receptor (beta chain) stems from a study of cytotoxic CD8 clonotypes in ibrutinib-treated CLL. This clone has just one count. This CDR3 comprises 17 residues. V lost 0 bases, J lost 1 base, and 14 bases lay in between. Germline V lookup: CDR1 SGHRS, CDR2 YFSETQ. Repertoires were generated with immunoSEQ multiplex PCR, while TCRdb's copy carries only in-frame clones and drops some. The data hold approximately 150,000 clones, with roughly 80% observed a single time. Sequencing used PBMCs, obtained after 24 months of ibrutinib treatment. The V gene is TRBV5-1, the J gene TRBJ1-3, with D tentatively TRBD1 (5 bases). The origin of this receptor is a human donor with chronic lymphocytic leukemia. The CDR3 DNA reads as TGCGCCAGCAGCTTGGCCGGGACTTCGAGGTCTGGAAACACCATATATTTT. Its protein is CASSLAGTSRSGNTIYF.